This TCR beta chain came from a study of chronic HIV infection and antiretroviral therapy. TCRdb re-derived calls from the 5' RACE reads in MiXCR, one entry per CDR3 protein. This sample has about 38,000 distinct CDR3 sequences, with 7% to 10% found just once. CDR1 is SGHAT, CDR2 FQDESV, per germline (reference sequence). V was cut by 4 bases and J by 5 bases, with 14 bases left in between. The CDR3 spans 14 residues. The sample comprised peripheral blood. This chain links TRBV11-1 with TRBJ2-5; D is undetermined. This receptor was obtained from an adult who had HIV and had not received antiretroviral therapy, or was an uninfected healthy control (not recorded which). This CDR3 is CASSSPAVGETQYF. The CDR3 DNA sequence: TGTGCCAGCAGCTCCCCGGCAGTCGGGGAGACCCAGTACTTC. The entire variable domain, with the rest obtained from reference TRBV11-1 and TRBJ2-5, is as follows: EAEVAQSPRYKITEKSQAVAFWCDPISGHATLYWYRQILGQGPELLVQFQDESVVDDSQLPKDRFSAERLKGVDSTLKIQPAELGDSAMYLCASSSPAVGETQYFGPGTRLLVL.